The 30 T cell receptor beta chains below were found in one sample sequenced in a study of T cell responses to AZD1222 COVID-19 vaccine. Using immunoSEQ multiplex PCR, the repertoire was profiled, and TCRdb retains in-frame clones only, with some absent. The repertoire consists of about 140,000 clones, with 93% occurring once and the leading ten covering around 5%. The starting material was peripheral blood, obtained on day 0 of AZD1222 vaccination. These receptors were obtained from an adult in good health.

This chain joins TRBV6-6 and TRBJ1-6; tentatively, D is TRBD1 (6 bases). Germline V gene lookup returns CDR1 MNHNY and CDR2 SVGAGI (reference sequence). Trimming stripped 5 bases from V and 0 bases from J, with 14 bases between. The CDR3 consists of 17 residues. CDR3 DNA: TGTGCCAGCAGTCCAAGAGCAGGGGCCTCCTATAATTCACCCCTCCACTTT. Protein sequence: CASSPRAGASYNSPLHF.

A single count supports this clone. This chain links TRBV11-2 with TRBJ2-2; possibly TRBD1 or TRBD2 for D (5 bases each). Trimming took 3 bases from V and 5 from J, leaving 13 bases between them. CDR1 is SGHAT, CDR2 FQNNGV, per germline. This CDR3 spans 15 amino acids. The CDR3 nucleotides are TGTGCCAGCAGCTTCGGGGCAGGAACGACCGGGGAGCTGTTTTTT. Residues: CASSFGAGTTGELFF.

V gene TRBV3-1 (or the pseudogene TRBV3-2) combines with J gene TRBJ2-7; unclear D gene. The germline V gene encodes CDR1 LGHDT and CDR2 YNNKEL (reference sequence). This CDR3 spans 11 amino acids. The V gene lost 1 base and the J gene lost 5 bases, with 3 bases spanning the gap. CDR3 nucleotide sequence: TGTGCCAGCAGCCAAGCTCACGAGCAGTACTTC. Translation: CASSQAHEQYF.

A word on this clone: Other DNA sequences in the sample encode the same CDR3. The chain links TRBV2 to TRBJ1-2, with D perhaps TRBD1 (5 bases). CDR1 SNHLY and CDR2 FYNNEI come from the germline V gene. The germline V and J ends were trimmed by 3 bases and 4 bases, with 9 bases remaining between them. CDR3 length: 13 residues. The CDR3 coding sequence is TGTGCCAGCAGTGAGGGGCGGTCCTATGGCTACACCTTC. Protein sequence: CASSEGRSYGYTF.

This chain connects TRBV7-9 to TRBJ2-7, with TRBD1 identical over 7 bases. The CDR3 is 15 amino acids. Germline CDR1 SEHNR, CDR2 FQNEAQ (reference sequence). V was clipped by 5 bases and J by 7 bases; unmatched bases: 14. CDR3 DNA sequence: TGTGCCAGCAGCCCGCTCCGGGACAGCAGAGAGGAGCAGTACTTC. Protein: CASSPLRDSREEQYF.

The chain uses TRBV7-9 and TRBJ2-1; 11 positions agree with TRBD2. From germline, CDR1 is SEHNR and CDR2 FQNEAQ (reference sequence). V shed 6 bases, J shed 7 bases, and the junction held 8 bases outside the gene matches. This CDR3 contains 15 residues. CDR3 coding DNA: TGTGCCAGCAGTTCTGGGACTAGCGGTGGAAATGAGCAGTTCTTC. It translates to CASSSGTSGGNEQFF.

The genes are TRBV4-2 and TRBJ1-5; perhaps TRBD1 as D (6 bases). Looked up from germline, CDR1 is LGHNA and CDR2 is YNFKEQ. The CDR3 consists of 16 residues. The V gene lost 0 bases and the J gene lost 6 bases, with 15 bases spanning the gap. As DNA, the CDR3 is TGTGCCAGCAGCCAAGATCAGGGGTTGGAAAGTCAGCCCCAGCATTTT. Amino acid sequence: CASSQDQGLESQPQHF.

The CDR3 spells CASKLDNSPLHF. CDR3 nucleotide sequence: TGTGCCAGCAAGCTCGATAATTCACCCCTCCACTTT. The chain employs TRBV2 and TRBJ1-6; D gene ambiguous. Per the germline V gene, CDR1 is SNHLY and CDR2 is FYNNEI. This CDR3 region has 12 residues. The V and J ends lost 7 bases and 5 bases respectively, with 6 bases between them.

The V and J genes are TRBV30 and TRBJ1-1, with D maybe TRBD1 (5 bases). Per germline, CDR1 GTSNPN and CDR2 SVGIG (reference sequence). CDR3 length: 15 amino acids. With 0 bases removed from V and 0 bases from J, the gap between germline ends came to 11 bases. CDR3 protein: CAWSVIGHLNTEAFF. CDR3 bases: TGTGCCTGGAGTGTAATCGGACACCTGAACACTGAAGCTTTCTTT.

The chain links TRBV11-2 to TRBJ1-4, with D perhaps TRBD1 (5 bases). The germline V and J ends were trimmed by 3 bases and 8 bases, with 19 bases remaining between them. The CDR3 is 16 amino acids. Germline CDR1 and CDR2: SGHAT and FQNNGV. For the CDR3, the DNA is TGTGCCAGCAGCTTTAGATTGAGGGGCTTGGAGGAAAAACTGTTTTTT. This sequence encodes CASSFRLRGLEEKLFF.

A single count supports this clone. The chain links TRBV7-9 to TRBJ1-4, with 9 nucleotides matching TRBD1. CDR3 size: 14 residues. Germline trimming cut 6 bases from V and 4 bases from J; bases unmatched to any gene: 3. Germline CDR1 SEHNR, CDR2 FQNEAQ (reference sequence). CDR3 DNA: TGTGCCAGCAGTCCGGGACAGGGTAATGAAAAACTGTTTTTT. Its translation is CASSPGQGNEKLFF.

The chain uses TRBV21-1 and TRBJ1-5; the D call TRBD1 from the table was never checked on the DNA. TRBV21-1 is a pseudogene segment. The CDR3 contains 14 residues. CDR3 amino acids: CASSNGTHSQPQHF. The CDR3 nucleotides are TGTGCCAGCAGCAACGGGACACATAGCCAGCCCCAGCATTTT.

The rearrangement joins TRBV7-9 to TRBJ1-1; 7 bases map to TRBD1. This CDR3 spans 14 amino acids. V was clipped by 5 bases and J by 4 bases; unmatched bases: 7. The germline V gene has CDR1 SEHNR and CDR2 FQNEAQ (reference sequence). The CDR3, as DNA: TGTGCCAGCAGCCCCAGGGGGGGGAGCACTGAAGCTTTCTTT. Amino acid sequence: CASSPRGGSTEAFF.

The chain joins TRBV2 to TRBJ2-7; 14 nucleotides line up with TRBD2. V lost 8 bases, J lost 2 bases, and 2 bases stayed unmatched. This CDR3 has 14 amino acids. In germline, CDR1 is SNHLY, CDR2 FYNNEI. In DNA, the CDR3 is TGTGCCAGCGAGGGACTAGCGGGGGCCTACGAGCAGTACTTC. Translated: CASEGLAGAYEQYF.

The chain has TRBV2 and TRBJ1-1, with a tentative D call TRBD1 (6 bases). V gave up 6 bases and J gave up 9 bases, with 20 bases separating them. This CDR3 is built from 14 residues. In germline, CDR1 is SNHLY, CDR2 FYNNEI. The DNA of the CDR3 is TGTGCCAGCAGCCCCAGGGGCAGGGGTATTAAAGCTTTCTTT. It codes for CASSPRGRGIKAFF.

The chain carries TRBV11-3 and TRBJ2-5; 10 nucleotides agree with TRBD2. The CDR3 has 15 residues. Germline lookup yields CDR1 SGHNT and CDR2 YENEEA. V gave up 2 bases and J gave up 5 bases; unmatched junction bases: 5. The CDR3 loop is CASSLTSGTGETQYF. The CDR3 coding sequence is TGTGCCAGCAGCTTAACTAGCGGGACGGGGGAGACCCAGTACTTC.

The rearrangement joins TRBV30 to TRBJ1-1; TRBD1 matches 11 bases. The CDR3 is 14 residues long. Germline trimming cut 4 bases from V and 4 bases from J; bases unmatched to any gene: 5. Germline values: CDR1 GTSNPN, CDR2 SVGIG (reference sequence). The CDR3 sequence is CAWNRDRGTTEAFF. In DNA form, the CDR3 reads TGTGCCTGGAACAGGGACAGGGGGACCACTGAAGCTTTCTTT.

This clone was observed once. The chain links TRBV9 to TRBJ1-2; D may be TRBD1 (5 bases). The V gene lost 0 bases and the J gene lost 8 bases, with 11 bases spanning the gap. CDR3 length: 13 residues. The germline gives CDR1 SGDLS, CDR2 YYNGEE. CDR3 coding DNA: TGTGCCAGCAGCGTAGATGAGGGGAGAGGCTACACCTTC. Amino acid sequence: CASSVDEGRGYTF.

The V and J genes are TRBV19 and TRBJ2-1, with D uncertain. Germline V gene lookup returns CDR1 LNHDA and CDR2 SQIVND (reference sequence). The V end was cut by 2 bases, the J end by 7 bases, with 21 bases between. The CDR3 totals 17 residues. The DNA of the CDR3 is TGTGCCAGTAGTATAACCGGACGTTTGGGTTTGTCGAATGAGCAGTTCTTC. It encodes CASSITGRLGLSNEQFF.

This rearrangement joins TRBV28 to TRBJ2-5; TRBD2 is a possible D gene (6 bases). V was trimmed by 6 bases and J by 2 bases, leaving 16 bases between them. This CDR3 region has 15 residues. Germline loops: CDR1 MDHEN, CDR2 SYDVKM. The CDR3 reads CASSDNGTPQETQYF. The CDR3 nucleotides are TGTGCCAGCAGCGATAACGGGACTCCTCAAGAGACCCAGTACTTC.

V is TRBV1 and J is TRBJ2-2; TRBD1 is the table's D call, not checked against the DNA. TRBV1 is given as a pseudogene. The CDR3 is 17 amino acids. The CDR3, as DNA: TGCACCAGCAGCTCCAATTCCGGGACAAGGCGGACCGGGGAGCTGTTTTTT. It specifies CTSSSNSGTRRTGELFF.

This chain links TRBV19 with TRBJ1-2; D is undetermined. The V end was cut by 3 bases, the J end by 5 bases, with 13 bases between. The length of the CDR3 is 14 residues. Germline V gene lookup returns CDR1 LNHDA and CDR2 SQIVND (reference sequence). CDR3 bases: TGTGCCAGTAGTATTTTGGAGTCTCGGTATGGCTACACCTTC. Translated, it gives CASSILESRYGYTF.

CDR3 sequence (DNA): TGCGCCAGCAGCTTGGTCCCCTCAGGGGCTGGGAATGAGCAGTTCTTC. Translated: CASSLVPSGAGNEQFF. This chain links TRBV5-1 with TRBJ2-1; D is perhaps TRBD1 (6 bases). V dropped 0 bases and J dropped 7 bases, with 17 bases sitting between them. Per germline, CDR1 SGHRS and CDR2 YFSETQ. This CDR3 region has 16 residues.

The rearrangement links TRBV30 to TRBJ2-1, with TRBD2 matching over 12 bases. The CDR3 is made up of 16 amino acids. Germline V gene lookup returns CDR1 GTSNPN and CDR2 SVGIG (reference sequence). The V gene end was trimmed by 3 bases and the J gene end by 8 bases; junction bases not matched to a gene: 11. The CDR3 DNA follows: TGTGCCTGGAGAGCTAGCGGGAGGGTTGGTAGCGATGAGCAGTTCTTC. It encodes CAWRASGRVGSDEQFF.

The V call is TRBV30, the J call TRBJ2-3; D ambiguous. With 2 bases removed from V and 14 bases from J, the gap between germline ends came to 8 bases. This CDR3 region has 9 residues. Germline V lookup: CDR1 GTSNPN, CDR2 SVGIG (reference sequence). The CDR3 region has the DNA TGTGCCTGGAGTCCTCCCGGGTATTTT. It translates to CAWSPPGYF.

The chain joins TRBV5-4 to TRBJ1-2, with D possibly matching TRBD1 (6 bases). The CDR3 has 14 amino acids. Germline loops: CDR1 SGHNT, CDR2 YYREEE (reference sequence). V lost 0 bases, J lost 8 bases, and 14 bases lay in between. CDR3 loop: CASSLDRVPRGYTF. The CDR3 region has the DNA TGTGCCAGCAGCTTGGACAGGGTCCCTAGAGGCTACACCTTC.

The chain uses TRBV5-1 and TRBJ2-1; no reliable D call. This CDR3 has 14 residues. Germline V gives CDR1 SGHRS, CDR2 YFSETQ. V lost 0 bases and J lost 1, with 5 bases in between. CDR3 region: CASSLVTSYNEQFF. CDR3 nucleotides: TGCGCCAGCAGCTTGGTTACTTCCTACAATGAGCAGTTCTTC.

This clone came up once. This chain links TRBV27 with TRBJ1-5; TRBD1 matches 7 bases. V lost 2 bases to trimming and J lost 8 bases; unmatched junction nucleotides: 3. CDR3 size: 13 residues. Germline lookup yields CDR1 MNHEY and CDR2 SMNVEV (reference sequence). CDR3 coding DNA: TGTGCCAGCAGTTTAGACAGGGTTAAGCCCCAGCATTTT. Residues: CASSLDRVKPQHF.

V and J are TRBV2 and TRBJ1-2; D ambiguous. This CDR3 has 13 residues. Per germline, CDR1 SNHLY and CDR2 FYNNEI. V was cut by 5 bases and J by 3 bases, with 10 bases left in between. Written as DNA, the CDR3 is TGTGCCAGCAGTAAATTTAATGACTATGGCTACACCTTC. Protein: CASSKFNDYGYTF.

The genes are TRBV4-2 and TRBJ1-1, with D perhaps matching TRBD1 (6 bases). Germline CDR1 LGHNA, CDR2 YNFKEQ. The CDR3 has 17 amino acids. The V end was cut by 0 bases, the J end by 4 bases, with 18 bases between. Here the CDR3 reads CASSQDGGRAVITEAFF. The CDR3 region has the DNA TGTGCCAGCAGCCAAGATGGGGGCAGGGCGGTAATCACTGAAGCTTTCTTT.